A selection of T cell receptor beta chains follows, all from one sample in a study of T cells in localized non-small cell lung cancer. TCRdb's table, derived via immunoSEQ multiplex PCR, lists solely in-frame clones and lacks some. In the table there are tens of thousands of clones, roughly nine tenths of which are singletons. The specimen comprised peripheral blood, sampled before any cancer treatment. The receptor source for this set is a woman aged 35 to 70 with stage I lung adenocarcinoma. Both conserved end residues are part of each CDR3. Fields, in order: D gene, J gene, clone size, V gene, CDR3 DNA, CDR3 protein. D genes are given only for firm matches. Part of the rows lack a size; the others show once, few, many or a class for expanded clones.

>NA|TRBJ1-1|NA|TRBV19
TGTGCCAGTAGCCCTCAATCGAGGGGGACTAACACTGAAGCTTTCTTT
CASSPQSRGTNTEAFF
>TRBD1|TRBJ1-1|NA|TRBV7-8
TGTGCCAGCAGCTTCCCTAGGGGGCCGGGGGCGTCTGAAGCTTTCTTT
CASSFPRGPGASEAFF
>NA|TRBJ2-1|once|TRBV7-9
TGTGCCAGCAGGGAGAGGCTGGGTCCCGAGCAGTTCTTC
CASRERLGPEQFF
>TRBD1|TRBJ1-2|few|TRBV5-4
TGTGCCAGCAGCTCTTTGGACAGGGTTGACTATGGCTACACCTTC
CASSSLDRVDYGYTF
>NA|TRBJ1-5|NA|TRBV7-8
TGTGCCAGCAGCCCGCACGTTCAGGGTCAGCCCCAGCATTTT
CASSPHVQGQPQHF
>NA|TRBJ1-1|few|TRBV2
TGTGCCAGCAGCCCCTGGCAAGAAGCTTTCTTT
CASSPWQEAFF
>NA|TRBJ2-7|NA|TRBV7-9
TGTGCCAGCAGATACGCGGCGACCCACGAACAGTACTTC
CASRYAATHEQYF
>TRBD2|TRBJ2-7|NA|TRBV14
TGTGCCAGCAGCCTGCACGGGGGGGGCCGCTCCTACGAGCAGTACTTC
CASSLHGGGRSYEQYF
>NA|TRBJ2-7|NA|TRBV4-2
TGTGCCAGCAGCCAATGGGACGGTCCCTCCTACGAGCAGTACTTC
CASSQWDGPSYEQYF
>NA|TRBJ2-7|NA|TRBV28
TGTGCCAGCAGGCTCCAGGGTCGGGGCGTCTGGGAGCAGTACTTC
CASRLQGRGVWEQYF
>TRBD1|TRBJ1-4|NA|TRBV2
TGTGCCAGCAAGTTCGCCGGGACAGGGAGTGAAAAACTGTTTTTT
CASKFAGTGSEKLFF
>TRBD2|TRBJ2-1|NA|TRBV7-2
TGTGCCAGCAGCCACCGACTAGCTGGCGAGCAGTTCTTC
CASSHRLAGEQFF
>NA|TRBJ2-1|NA|TRBV25-1
TGTGCCAGCAGTGAAAATATAGGGGGCTACAATGAGCAGTTCTTC
CASSENIGGYNEQFF
>NA|TRBJ1-2|NA|TRBV30
TGTGCCTGGAGTCCTCCCCTCAAGTATGGCTACACCTTC
CAWSPPLKYGYTF
>NA|TRBJ1-1|once|TRBV5-4
TGTGCCAGCAGCTTGGGGGCCGGGGGGAACACTGAAGCTTTCTTT
CASSLGAGGNTEAFF
>TRBD1|TRBJ1-2|NA|TRBV27
TGTGCCAGCAGTTTTGACAGGGGGCAAGTTGGCTACACCTTC
CASSFDRGQVGYTF
>TRBD1|TRBJ1-2|NA|TRBV7-2
TGTGCCAGCAGCTACGGCCCAAATCCGGGACAGCTGGCAAGCTACACCTTC
CASSYGPNPGQLASYTF
>TRBD1|TRBJ1-2|NA|TRBV6-5
TGTGCCAGCAGACTCGACAGGGGTTGGAGCTACACCTTC
CASRLDRGWSYTF
>TRBD1|TRBJ2-5|once|TRBV7-8
TGTGCCAGCAGCGAAGGACAGGGCGCAGAGACCCAGTACTTC
CASSEGQGAETQYF
>NA|TRBJ1-2|once|TRBV5-6
TGTGCCAGCAGCGACTATCTATGGGGCTACACCTTC
CASSDYLWGYTF
>NA|TRBJ2-7|few|TRBV7-2
TGTGCCAGCAGCTCTTTCGGCAACGAGCAGTACTTC
CASSSFGNEQYF
>NA|TRBJ2-7|NA|TRBV2
TGTGCCAGCAGTGTTAGCGAACCTTACGAGCAGTACTTC
CASSVSEPYEQYF
>TRBD1|TRBJ2-3|NA|TRBV18
TGTGCCAGCTCACCTATCGTGGCGGCAGGGGGCCTCCCGAATACGCAGTATTTT
CASSPIVAAGGLPNTQYF
>NA|TRBJ1-3|NA|TRBV5-4
TGTGCCAGCAGCTTGGGACCGGGACTCGGAAACACCATATATTTT
CASSLGPGLGNTIYF
>NA|TRBJ2-3|NA|TRBV5-1
TGCGCCAGCAGGGGGGGCGGAAGCACAGATACGCAGTATTTT
CASRGGGSTDTQYF